This TCR beta chain was captured by sequencing in a study of T cells after posttransplantation cyclophosphamide. The table came from immunoSEQ multiplex PCR; TCRdb's copy has only in-frame clones and leaves some out. The table records tens of thousands of clones, roughly 73% of them present only once. General study points: Later post-transplant blood repertoires were often dominated by donor CD8+ memory clones. After PTCy, TRB diversity resembled that of CNI/methotrexate controls. Tissue-infiltrating T cells from skin or gut overlapped little with blood T cells.

A single count supports this clone. The antigen remains undetermined. Cyclophosphamide on days +3 and +4 followed busulfan-fludarabine conditioning and a marrow graft. Germline V lookup: CDR1 MGHDK, CDR2 SYGVNS. The J segment lost 3 bases and the V segment lost 4 bases, leaving 0 bases of the junction unmatched. CDR3 length: 13 amino acids. The chain carries TRBV25-1 and TRBJ1-3; TRBD1 matches at 7 bases. The sequences come from CD4+ T cells sorted from blood, collected about 1,900 days after a stem cell transplant with posttransplant cyclophosphamide. The sequence was obtained from a female patient in her thirties or forties who received an allogeneic stem cell transplant from a related donor, was CMV-positive, and had no GVHD. Some T cells may be graft donor cells. The CDR3 nucleotides are TGTGCCAGCAGTGGACAGGGTGGAAACACCATATATTTT. Protein sequence: CASSGQGGNTIYF.